Given below is one TCR beta chain in context. What it recognizes is unknown. Sequencing was performed with immunoSEQ multiplex PCR; in TCRdb, only in-frame clones are kept and a portion is missing. The sample has under 250,000 clones, around four fifths seen once. This sample stems from a study of cytomegalovirus exposure and HLA in healthy donors. Regarding the study as a whole: Overall, around 160 TCR beta chains were annotated as cytomegalovirus-associated. Some public TCRs appeared in many individuals, while most sequences were rare.

Trimming removed 6 bases from V and 7 bases from J, with 18 bases in between. The germline gives CDR1 MNHEY, CDR2 SMNVEV (reference sequence). The CDR3 length is 15 residues. The sample was PBMCs. V and J are TRBV27 and TRBJ1-4; D perhaps matches TRBD1 (6 bases). This clonotype was sampled from a woman between 18 and 29 years old in good health and CMV-seronegative. For the CDR3, the DNA is TGTGCCAGCAGCCAAGGAAGGGGGAGGCGTGAAAAACTGTTTTTT. Its translation is CASSQGRGRREKLFF.